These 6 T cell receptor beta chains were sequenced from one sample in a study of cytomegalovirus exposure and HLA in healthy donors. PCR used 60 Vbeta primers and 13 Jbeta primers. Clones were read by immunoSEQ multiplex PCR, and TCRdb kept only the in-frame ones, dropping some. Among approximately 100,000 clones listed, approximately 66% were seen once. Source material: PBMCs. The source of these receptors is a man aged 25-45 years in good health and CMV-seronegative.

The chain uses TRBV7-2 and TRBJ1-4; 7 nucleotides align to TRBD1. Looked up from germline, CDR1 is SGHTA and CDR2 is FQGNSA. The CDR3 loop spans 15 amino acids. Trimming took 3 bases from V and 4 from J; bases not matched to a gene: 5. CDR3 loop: CASSFQGGINEKLFF. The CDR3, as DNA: TGTGCCAGCAGCTTCCAGGGGGGAATTAATGAAAAACTGTTTTTT.

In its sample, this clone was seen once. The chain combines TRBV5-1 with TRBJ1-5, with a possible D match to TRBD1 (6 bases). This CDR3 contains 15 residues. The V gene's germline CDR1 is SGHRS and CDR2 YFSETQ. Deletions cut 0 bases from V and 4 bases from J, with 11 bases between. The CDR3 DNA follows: TGCGCCAGCAGCTTGGAACAGGGCCGAAATCAGCCCCAGCATTTT. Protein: CASSLEQGRNQPQHF.

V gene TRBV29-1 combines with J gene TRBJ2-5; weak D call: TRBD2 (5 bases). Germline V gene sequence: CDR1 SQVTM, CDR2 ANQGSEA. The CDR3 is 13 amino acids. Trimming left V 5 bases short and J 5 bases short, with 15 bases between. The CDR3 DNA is TGCAGCGTTATCCCACCTCCGGGGGAGACCCAGTACTTC. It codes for CSVIPPPGETQYF.

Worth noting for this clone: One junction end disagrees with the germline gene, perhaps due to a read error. CDR3 region: CSSSLEQYRRYETQYF. The CDR3 coding sequence is TGTTCCAGCAGCTTAGAGCAGTACAGGCGTTACGAGACCCAGTACTTC. This rearrangement joins TRBV7-9 to TRBJ2-5; D perhaps matches TRBD1 (5 bases). Germline V gene lookup returns CDR1 SEHNR and CDR2 FQNEAQ (reference sequence). This CDR3 has 16 residues.

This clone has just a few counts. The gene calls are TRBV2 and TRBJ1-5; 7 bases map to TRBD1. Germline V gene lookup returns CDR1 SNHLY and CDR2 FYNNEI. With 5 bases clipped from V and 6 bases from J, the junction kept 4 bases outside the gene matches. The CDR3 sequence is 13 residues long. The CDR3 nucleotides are TGTGCCAGCAGTCGACAGGGTGGTCAGCCCCAGCATTTT. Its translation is CASSRQGGQPQHF.

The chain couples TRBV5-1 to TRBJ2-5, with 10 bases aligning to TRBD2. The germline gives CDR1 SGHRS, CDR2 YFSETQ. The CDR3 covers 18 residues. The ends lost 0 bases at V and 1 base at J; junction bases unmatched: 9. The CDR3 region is CASSLDRGASGGQETQYF. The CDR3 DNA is TGCGCCAGCAGCTTGGACAGGGGTGCTAGCGGGGGCCAAGAGACCCAGTACTTC.